The clone carrying this T cell receptor (beta chain) was observed at least ten times. The length of the CDR3 is 13 residues. V lost 6 bases, J lost 3 bases, and 12 bases lay in between. Germline-derived CDR1 and CDR2 are MDHEN and SYDVKM. The sample originates from a study of T cells in Graves' hyperthyroidism and ophthalmopathy. Thyroid ultrasound and orbital computed tomography, with clinical symptoms and serum thyroxine and TRAb, informed diagnoses. TCR beta CDR3 regions were amplified from RNA transcripts. A first-round RT-PCR of the TCR CDR3 used the HTBI primer set. TCRdb re-analysed the multiplex PCR reads in MiXCR, keeping a single row per CDR3 protein. The sample lists some 490,000 distinct CDR3 sequences, roughly 16% seen once, with 25% to 35% in the top ten.

The sample was blood. This sequence was found in a woman aged 25 to 39 with Graves' ophthalmopathy. The chain carries TRBV28 and TRBJ2-7; unclear D gene. CDR3 sequence reads: CASSEVGNYEQYF. The CDR3 coding sequence is TGTGCCAGCAGCGAGGTAGGGAACTACGAGCAGTACTTC.